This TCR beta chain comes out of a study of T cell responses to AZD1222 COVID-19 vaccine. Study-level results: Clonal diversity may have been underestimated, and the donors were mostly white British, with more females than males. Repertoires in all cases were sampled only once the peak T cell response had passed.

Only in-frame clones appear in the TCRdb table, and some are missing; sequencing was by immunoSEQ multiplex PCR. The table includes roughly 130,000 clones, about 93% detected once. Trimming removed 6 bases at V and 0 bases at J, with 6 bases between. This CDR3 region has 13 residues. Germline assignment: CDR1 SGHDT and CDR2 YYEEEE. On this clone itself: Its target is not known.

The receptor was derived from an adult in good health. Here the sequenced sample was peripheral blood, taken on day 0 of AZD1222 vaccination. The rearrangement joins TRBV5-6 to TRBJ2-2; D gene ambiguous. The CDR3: CASTPANTGELFF. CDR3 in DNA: TGTGCCAGCACACCAGCGAACACCGGGGAGCTGTTTTTT.